These 6 T cell receptor beta chains share one sample of origin, sequenced in a study of blood T cells in healthy people across ages. A second 7 to 11 cycle PCR used barcoded and J-beta primers. Via MiXCR, TCRdb re-called the 5' RACE reads, giving one row per CDR3 protein. The profile shows almost 1 million distinct CDR3 sequences, 51% of them singletons. Source material: blood. All receptors come from a woman aged 60 to 75 in good health.

This clonotype has only a few counts. CDR3 sequence (DNA): TGTGCCAGCAGTCTAACGGGACGGTCGTCCTACGAGCAGTACTTC. Translation gives CASSLTGRSSYEQYF. J is TRBJ2-7 and V is TRBV27, with D perhaps matching TRBD1 or TRBD2 (5 bases each). The CDR3 extends over 15 amino acids. Trimming took 5 bases from V and 1 from J, leaving 15 bases between them. CDR1 is MNHEY and CDR2 is SMNVEV in the germline V gene (reference sequence).

J is TRBJ2-5 and V is TRBV28, with D unresolved. The germline V gene has CDR1 MDHEN and CDR2 SYDVKM. CDR3 length: 14 residues. Trimming took 3 bases from V and 0 from J, leaving 8 bases between them. As DNA, the CDR3 is TGTGCCAGCAGTTTGTTGGAGTACCAAGAGACCCAGTACTTC. Protein product: CASSLLEYQETQYF.

The V and J genes are TRBV6-1 and TRBJ2-1; D remains ambiguous. The CDR3 loop spans 15 amino acids. V dropped 5 bases and J dropped 5 bases, with 16 bases sitting between them. Germline CDR1 reads MNHNS; CDR2 reads SASEGT. The CDR3 nucleotides read TGTGCCAGCAGTCCGACTCACTCTAAAAACAATGAGCAGTTCTTC. It specifies CASSPTHSKNNEQFF.

V usage is TRBV4-3 and J usage is TRBJ2-7; 7 bases align to TRBD2. The V gene end was trimmed by 3 bases and the J gene end by 7 bases; junction bases not matched to a gene: 9. The germline V gene encodes CDR1 LGHNA and CDR2 YSLEER. CDR3 length: 14 residues. This CDR3 is CASSQMLAVNEQYF. CDR3 nucleotides: TGCGCCAGCAGCCAGATGCTAGCGGTTAATGAGCAGTACTTC.

Turning to this clonotype: One junction end disagrees with the germline gene, perhaps due to a read error. The chain links TRBV7-8 to TRBJ1-2, with 8 bases aligning to TRBD1. This CDR3 is built from 14 residues. Germline values: CDR1 SGHVS, CDR2 FQNEAQ. CDR3 DNA sequence: TGTGCCAGCAGATTAGGGACAGGTCGGGATGGCTACACCTTC. It encodes CASRLGTGRDGYTF.

As regards this clonotype: A much more abundant neighbour one base away suggests this may be a read error. This chain connects TRBV10-3 to TRBJ2-3; D possibly corresponds to TRBD2 (6 bases). Trimming removed 6 bases at V and 4 bases at J, with 17 bases between. CDR1 and CDR2 (germline): ENHRY, SYGVKD. The CDR3 runs 15 residues. The CDR3 nucleotides are TGTGCCATCAGACCGAATGGGGGAGGAGCAGATACGCAGTATTTT. Its protein is CAIRPNGGGADTQYF.